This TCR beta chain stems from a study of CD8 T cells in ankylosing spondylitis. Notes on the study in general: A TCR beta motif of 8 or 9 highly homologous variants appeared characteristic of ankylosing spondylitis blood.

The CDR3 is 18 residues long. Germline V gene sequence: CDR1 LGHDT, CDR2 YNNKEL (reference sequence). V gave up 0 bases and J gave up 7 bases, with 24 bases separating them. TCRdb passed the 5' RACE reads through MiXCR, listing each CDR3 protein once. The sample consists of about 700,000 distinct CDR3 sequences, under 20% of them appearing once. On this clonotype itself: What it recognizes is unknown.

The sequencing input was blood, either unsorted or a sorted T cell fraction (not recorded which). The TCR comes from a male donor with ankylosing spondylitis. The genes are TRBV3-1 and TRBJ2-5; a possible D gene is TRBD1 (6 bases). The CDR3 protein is CASSQDAGGGPRKGTQYF. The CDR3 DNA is TGTGCCAGCAGCCAAGATGCTGGTGGGGGCCCGCGAAAGGGGACCCAGTACTTC.